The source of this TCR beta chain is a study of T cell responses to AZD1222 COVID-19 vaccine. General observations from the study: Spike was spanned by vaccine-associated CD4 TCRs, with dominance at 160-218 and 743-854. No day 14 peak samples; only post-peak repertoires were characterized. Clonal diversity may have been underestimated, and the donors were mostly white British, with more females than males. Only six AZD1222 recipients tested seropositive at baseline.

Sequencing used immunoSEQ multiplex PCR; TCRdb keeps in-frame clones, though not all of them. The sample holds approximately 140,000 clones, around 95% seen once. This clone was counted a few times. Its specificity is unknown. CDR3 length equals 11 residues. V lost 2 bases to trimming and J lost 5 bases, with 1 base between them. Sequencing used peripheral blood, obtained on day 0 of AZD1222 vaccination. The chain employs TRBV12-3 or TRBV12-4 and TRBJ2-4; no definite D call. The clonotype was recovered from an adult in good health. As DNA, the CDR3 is TGTGCCAGCAGTTTACAAAACATTCAGTACTTC. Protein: CASSLQNIQYF.